This TCR beta chain was documented in a study of spatial heterogeneity in lung cancer. Time point denoted: sample taken at primary tumor resection. Whole RNA, which was extracted from tumor, nontumor lung tissue or frozen PBMC, was sequenced without any cell sorting. Trimming took off 1 base at V and 2 bases at J, with 4 bases between the two ends. The CDR3 loop spans 12 amino acids. Germline-derived CDR1 and CDR2 are SGHDT and YYEEEE. This clonotype was picked up a small number of times. TCRdb re-called the 5' RACE reads with MiXCR, one entry per CDR3 protein. This sample has about 85,000 distinct CDR3 sequences, with approximately 21% found just once.

Sequencing was performed on PBMCs, taken at surgery. The rearrangement links TRBV5-6 to TRBJ2-7; D is undetermined. This TCR derives from a male donor with early-stage non-small cell lung cancer. The DNA for the CDR3 is TGTGCCAGCAGCTTGCGAGCCTACGAGCAGTACTTC. Protein: CASSLRAYEQYF.